The 17 T cell receptor beta chains below all came from one sample that was sequenced in a study of blood T cell repertoires in COVID-19. Clones were sequenced by immunoSEQ multiplex PCR, and TCRdb holds only the in-frame ones, with some missing. The repertoire holds about 100,000 clones, with roughly nine tenths as singletons. The sample comprised peripheral blood. Source of these receptors: a man aged 45-65 years with acute or convalescent COVID-19.

The V and J genes are TRBV13 and TRBJ2-3, with 12 bases that match TRBD2. The CDR3 sequence is 16 residues long. CDR1 is PRHDT, CDR2 FYEKMQ, per germline (reference sequence). The V segment lost 5 bases and the J segment 5 bases; nucleotides outside the gene matches: 8. The CDR3 region has the DNA TGTGCCAGCAGCCTTACTACTAGCGGGGGGCGAGATACGCAGTATTTT. This gives the protein CASSLTTSGGRDTQYF.

V and J are TRBV6-5 and TRBJ2-5, with 7 bases matching TRBD1. The CDR3 length is 14 residues. Trimming at V came to 0 bases and at J to 2 bases, leaving 0 bases not matched to a gene. Germline values: CDR1 MNHEY, CDR2 SVGAGI. CDR3 protein: CASSYSGQQETQYF. Written as DNA, the CDR3 is TGTGCCAGCAGTTACTCGGGACAGCAAGAGACCCAGTACTTC.

In its sample, this clone was seen once. The rearrangement joins TRBV6-1 to TRBJ1-2; a weak D match, TRBD1 (6 bases). Per germline, CDR1 MNHNS and CDR2 SASEGT. Deletions cut 0 bases from V and 4 bases from J, with 15 bases between. The CDR3 runs 16 residues. CDR3 sequence reads: CASSEAHGQHSYGYTF. The CDR3 DNA reads TGTGCCAGCAGTGAAGCGCACGGACAGCACAGCTATGGCTACACCTTC.

The V gene is TRBV6-2 or TRBV6-3, the J gene TRBJ2-2; D not resolved. CDR3 size: 14 residues. The germline V gene encodes CDR1 MNHEY and CDR2 SVGEGT. Trimming cost V 6 bases and J 3 bases, with 11 bases left between them. CDR3 in amino acids: CASSWVRDTGELFF. The CDR3 bases are TGTGCCAGCAGCTGGGTCCGGGACACCGGGGAGCTGTTTTTT.

The V gene is TRBV3-1 (or the pseudogene TRBV3-2), the J gene TRBJ2-5; 8 bases agree with TRBD2. Germline V gives CDR1 LGHDT, CDR2 YNNKEL (reference sequence). The CDR3 extends over 16 amino acids. V was pared by 4 bases and J by 3 bases, with 10 bases of the junction left unmatched. CDR3 sequence reads: CASSRLAGTRKETQYF. CDR3 coding DNA: TGTGCCAGCAGCCGGCTGGCCGGGACTAGAAAAGAGACCCAGTACTTC.

The V gene is TRBV6-5, the J gene TRBJ2-1; maybe TRBD2 (5 bases). V gave up 5 bases and J gave up 0 bases, with 8 bases separating them. Germline V lookup: CDR1 MNHEY, CDR2 SVGAGI. This CDR3 contains 14 residues. The CDR3 is CASSRDFSYNEQFF. CDR3 coding DNA: TGTGCCAGCAGTCGGGATTTCTCCTACAATGAGCAGTTCTTC.

This chain connects TRBV11-2 to TRBJ2-2; 10 bases agree with TRBD1. The CDR3 runs 17 residues. The V and J ends lost 4 bases and 4 bases, in that order; junction bases with no gene match: 9. Germline loops: CDR1 SGHAT, CDR2 FQNNGV. In DNA form, the CDR3 reads TGTGCCAGCAGCTCCCTAGACAGGGGGCTTGGCACCGGGGAGCTGTTTTTT. This codes for CASSSLDRGLGTGELFF.

The chain couples TRBV10-3 to TRBJ1-6; 7 bases line up with TRBD1. Germline CDR1 and CDR2: ENHRY and SYGVKD. CDR3 length: 14 residues. V shed 8 bases and J 6 bases; nucleotides not matched to a gene: 7. CDR3 residues: CAIAGGQSNSPLHF. CDR3 coding DNA: TGTGCCATCGCGGGGGGACAGTCTAATTCACCCCTCCACTTT.

The V gene is TRBV28, the J gene TRBJ2-2; TRBD2 aligns across 13 bases. Germline V CDR1 and CDR2: MDHEN, SYDVKM. This CDR3 contains 15 residues. The trim removed 6 bases at V and 5 bases at J, leaving 3 bases unmatched. The CDR3 loop reads CASRSTSGGTGELFF. The DNA of the CDR3 is TGTGCCAGCAGGTCGACTAGCGGGGGGACCGGGGAGCTGTTTTTT.

The gene calls are TRBV7-8 and TRBJ2-7; 12 bases align to TRBD2. The germline CDR1 and CDR2 sequences are SGHVS and FQNEAQ. CDR3 size: 17 residues. Trimming at V came to 0 bases and at J to 6 bases, leaving 9 bases not matched to a gene. CDR3 protein: CASSLAASGGARGEQYF. The CDR3 nucleotides are TGTGCCAGCAGCTTAGCAGCTAGCGGGGGGGCAAGGGGCGAGCAGTACTTC.

V gene TRBV6-6 combines with J gene TRBJ2-7; 8 bases map to TRBD2. CDR1 and CDR2 (germline): MNHNY, SVGAGI (reference sequence). V lost 10 bases, J lost 5 bases, and 19 bases stayed unmatched. CDR3 length equals 16 residues. The CDR3 region is CAIDSFRISGEDEQYF. Here the CDR3 DNA reads TGTGCCATCGATTCATTTCGCATTAGCGGGGAGGACGAGCAGTACTTC.

This chain links TRBV4-1 with TRBJ2-7; D possibly corresponds to TRBD1 (6 bases). The length of the CDR3 is 16 residues. The germline V gene encodes CDR1 MGHRA and CDR2 YSYEKL. V was shortened by 3 bases and J by 2 bases, with 17 bases between the two germline ends. This CDR3 reads CASSHLAGVTTYEQYF. The CDR3 DNA reads TGCGCCAGCAGCCACCTTGCAGGGGTCACGACCTACGAGCAGTACTTC.

This CDR3 reads CASSLIFGTVNTEAFF. The CDR3 nucleotides read TGTGCCAGCAGCTTAATTTTTGGGACAGTGAACACTGAAGCTTTCTTT. V gene TRBV11-3 combines with J gene TRBJ1-1; 7 nucleotides align to TRBD1. CDR3 size: 16 residues. V shed 2 bases, J shed 0 bases, and the junction held 6 bases outside the gene matches. Germline-derived CDR1 and CDR2 are SGHNT and YENEEA.

This chain connects TRBV24-1 to TRBJ2-3, with 10 bases matching TRBD2. The length of the CDR3 is 16 residues. Germline loops: CDR1 KGHDR, CDR2 SFDVKD. The trim removed 4 bases at V and 5 bases at J, leaving 8 bases unmatched. The CDR3 sequence: CATSDPSGGGLDTQYF. DNA of the CDR3: TGTGCCACCAGTGACCCTAGCGGGGGAGGGTTAGATACGCAGTATTTT.

In DNA form, the CDR3 reads TGTGCCAGCAGCTTCGGGGAGTTACAGGGGGTACCCTACGAGCAGTACTTC. Its translation is CASSFGELQGVPYEQYF. The V gene is TRBV7-9, the J gene TRBJ2-7, with 8 bases aligning to TRBD1. The ends lost 3 bases at V and 2 bases at J; junction bases unmatched: 12. CDR1 is SEHNR and CDR2 is FQNEAQ in the germline V gene (reference sequence). The CDR3 is made up of 17 amino acids.

The CDR3 DNA reads TGTGCCAGCAGCTTAGGGGGGACAGGGGTCCACGAGCAGTACTTC. This gives the protein CASSLGGTGVHEQYF. This rearrangement joins TRBV11-2 to TRBJ2-7; 10 bases agree with TRBD1. Losses at the gene ends were 1 base for V and 5 bases for J; bases not matched to a gene: 5. Germline CDR1 and CDR2: SGHAT and FQNNGV. The CDR3 runs to 15 residues.

The chain links TRBV4-2 to TRBJ2-3, with TRBD2 matching 9 bases. J was trimmed by 5 bases and V by 0 bases; bases with no gene match: 9. Germline CDR1 reads LGHNA; CDR2 reads YNFKEQ. The CDR3 is 17 residues long. The CDR3 sequence: CASSQEVTSGNLDTQYF. The CDR3 DNA sequence: TGTGCCAGCAGCCAAGAGGTGACTAGCGGAAACTTAGATACGCAGTATTTT.